Below, one T cell receptor (beta chain) is given with its context. Its antigen remains unknown. For CDR3 and TCR beta VDJ profiling, genomic DNA was the template used. Each CDR3 protein is one row after TCRdb ran MiXCR on the reads. The sample contains some 130,000 distinct CDR3 sequences, over 45% of which appear only once. This sample was included in a study of CD8+CD57+ T cells in acquired aplastic anemia. As for the study in general: The mean DNA yield obtained from sorted CD4+ and CD8+ cells came to roughly 3.4 ug. Healthy donors yielded roughly 9.8 million CD4+ cell reads on average.

The CDR3 loop spans 13 amino acids. V gave up 10 bases and J gave up 5 bases, with 17 bases separating them. CDR1 is SEHNR and CDR2 is FQNEAQ in the germline V gene (reference sequence). Study observations and caveats: The same twenty-nine CD8+ CDR3 sequences occurred in patients and in controls.

The genes are TRBV7-9 and TRBJ1-1; D unresolved. This TCR came from a human donor in good health, serving as a control. Input material: sorted CD4+, CD8+, or CD8+CD57+ T cells (not recorded which) from PBMCs. The CDR3: CATRAPTRTEAFF. The CDR3, as DNA: TGTGCCACGCGAGCACCAACGAGGACTGAAGCTTTCTTT. Full variable domain (rest looked up from reference TRBV7-9 and TRBJ1-1): DTGVSQNPRHKITKRGQNVTFRCDPISEHNRLYWYRQTLGQGPEFLTYFQNEAQLEKSRLLSDRFSAERPKGSFSTLEIQRTEQGDSAMYLCATRAPTRTEAFFGQGTRLTVV.